The TCR beta chain under discussion was sequenced for a study of T cell repertoires in cytomegalovirus infection. Study-wide background: CMV infection and matching HLA type were both indicated by public TCR beta signatures.

TCRdb fed the reads into MiXCR, producing one record per CDR3 protein. This table has about 570,000 distinct CDR3 sequences, almost 40% appearing once. Comment on this clonotype: Its antigen remains unidentified.

Trimming removed 6 bases at V and 6 bases at J, with 18 bases between. CDR3 length: 15 amino acids. CDR1 is MNHEY, CDR2 SVGAGI, per germline. Sample: cultured PBMCs, taken from culture after CMV antigen stimulation. The chain carries TRBV6-5 and TRBJ2-1, with D perhaps matching TRBD1 (5 bases). This clonotype originated in a human donor in good health (CMV status not recorded). Some clones in this sample may be carry-over from other donors' samples. For the CDR3, the DNA is TGTGCCAGCAGCCTAAACAGGATTACGAGCAATGAGCAGTTCTTC. As protein: CASSLNRITSNEQFF.